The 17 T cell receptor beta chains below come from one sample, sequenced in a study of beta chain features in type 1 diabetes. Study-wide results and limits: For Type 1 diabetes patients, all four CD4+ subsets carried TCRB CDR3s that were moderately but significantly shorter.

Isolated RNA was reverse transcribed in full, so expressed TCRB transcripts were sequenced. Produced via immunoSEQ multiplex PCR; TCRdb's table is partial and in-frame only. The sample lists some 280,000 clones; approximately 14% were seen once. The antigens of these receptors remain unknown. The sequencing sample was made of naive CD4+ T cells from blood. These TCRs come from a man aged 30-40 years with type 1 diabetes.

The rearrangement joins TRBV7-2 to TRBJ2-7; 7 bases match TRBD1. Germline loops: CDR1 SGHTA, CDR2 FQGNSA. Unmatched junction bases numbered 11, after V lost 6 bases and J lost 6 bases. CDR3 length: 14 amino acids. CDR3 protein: CASSRGQVRGEQYF. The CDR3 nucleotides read TGTGCCAGCAGTCGCGGACAGGTCCGGGGCGAGCAGTACTTC. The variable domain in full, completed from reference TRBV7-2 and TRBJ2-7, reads GAGVSQSPSNKVTEKGKDVELRCDPISGHTALYWYRQSLGQGLEFLIYFQGNSAPDKSGLPSDRFSAERTGGSVSTLTIQRTQQEDSAVYLCASSRGQVRGEQYFGPGTRLTVT.

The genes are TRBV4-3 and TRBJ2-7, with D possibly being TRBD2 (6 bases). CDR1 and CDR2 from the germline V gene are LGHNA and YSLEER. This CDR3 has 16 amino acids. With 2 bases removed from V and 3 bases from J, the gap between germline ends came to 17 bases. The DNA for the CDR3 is TGCGCCAGCAGCCAAACCCCCGATAGCGGTTACTACGAGCAGTACTTC. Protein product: CASSQTPDSGYYEQYF.

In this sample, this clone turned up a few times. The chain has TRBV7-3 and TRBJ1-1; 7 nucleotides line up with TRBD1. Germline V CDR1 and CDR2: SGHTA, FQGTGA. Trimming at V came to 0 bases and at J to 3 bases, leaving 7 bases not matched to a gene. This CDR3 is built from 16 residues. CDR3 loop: CASSLTGSRGYTEAFF. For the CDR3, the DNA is TGTGCCAGCAGCTTAACTGGATCCAGGGGGTACACTGAAGCTTTCTTT. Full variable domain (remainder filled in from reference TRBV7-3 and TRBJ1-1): GAGVSQTPSNKVTEKGKYVELRCDPISGHTALYWYRQSLGQGPEFLIYFQGTGAADDSGLPNDRFFAVRPEGSVSTLKIQRTERGDSAVYLCASSLTGSRGYTEAFFGQGTRLTVV.

This chain's CDR3 is CASSRLNGAGGANVLTF. The CDR3 nucleotides read TGTGCCAGCAGCCGCTTGAACGGAGCCGGCGGGGCCAACGTCCTGACTTTC. The V call is TRBV5-4, the J call TRBJ2-6; D uncertain. Trimming stripped 4 bases from V and 4 bases from J, with 18 bases between. CDR1 SGHNT and CDR2 YYREEE come from the germline V gene (reference sequence). The CDR3 runs to 17 residues. Using reference TRBV5-4 and TRBJ2-6 for the parts outside the CDR3, the full variable domain is ETGVTQSPTHLIKTRGQQVTLRCSSQSGHNTVSWYQQALGQGPQFIFQYYREEENGRGNFPPRFSGLQFPNYSSELNVNALELDDSALYLCASSRLNGAGGANVLTFGAGSRLTVL.

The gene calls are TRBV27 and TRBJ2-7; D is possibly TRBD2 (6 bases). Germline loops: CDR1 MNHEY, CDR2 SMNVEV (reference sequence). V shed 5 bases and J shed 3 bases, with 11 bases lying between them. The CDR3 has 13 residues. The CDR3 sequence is CASSLASRYEQYF. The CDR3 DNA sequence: TGTGCCAGCAGTCTAGCGAGTCGCTACGAGCAGTACTTC.

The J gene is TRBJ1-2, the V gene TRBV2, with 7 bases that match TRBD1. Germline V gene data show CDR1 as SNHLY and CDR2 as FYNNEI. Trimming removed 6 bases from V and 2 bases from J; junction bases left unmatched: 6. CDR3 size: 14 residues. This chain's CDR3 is CASRRTGTNYGYTF. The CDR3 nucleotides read TGTGCCAGCAGGCGGACAGGAACCAACTATGGCTACACCTTC.

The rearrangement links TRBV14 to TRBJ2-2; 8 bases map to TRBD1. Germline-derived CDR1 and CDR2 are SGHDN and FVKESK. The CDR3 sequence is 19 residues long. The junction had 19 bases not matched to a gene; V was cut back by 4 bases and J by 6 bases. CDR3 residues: CASSLHPGQGAKVAGELFF. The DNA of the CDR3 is TGTGCCAGCAGCCTACACCCTGGACAGGGTGCGAAGGTCGCCGGGGAGCTGTTTTTT.

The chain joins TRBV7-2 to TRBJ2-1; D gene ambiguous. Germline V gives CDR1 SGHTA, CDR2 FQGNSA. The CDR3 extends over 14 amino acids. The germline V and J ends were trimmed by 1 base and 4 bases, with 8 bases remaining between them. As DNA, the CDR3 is TGTGCCAGCAGCTTAGAGTTCGGTTACAATGAGCAGTTCTTC. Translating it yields CASSLEFGYNEQFF. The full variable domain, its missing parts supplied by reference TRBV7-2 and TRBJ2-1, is GAGVSQSPSNKVTEKGKDVELRCDPISGHTALYWYRQSLGQGLEFLIYFQGNSAPDKSGLPSDRFSAERTGGSVSTLTIQRTQQEDSAVYLCASSLEFGYNEQFFGPGTRLTVL.

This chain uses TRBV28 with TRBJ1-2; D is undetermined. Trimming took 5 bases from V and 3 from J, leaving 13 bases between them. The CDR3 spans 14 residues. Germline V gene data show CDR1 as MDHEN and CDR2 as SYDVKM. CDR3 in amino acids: CASSVVVTDYGYTF. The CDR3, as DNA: TGTGCCAGCAGTGTAGTAGTCACTGACTATGGCTACACCTTC.

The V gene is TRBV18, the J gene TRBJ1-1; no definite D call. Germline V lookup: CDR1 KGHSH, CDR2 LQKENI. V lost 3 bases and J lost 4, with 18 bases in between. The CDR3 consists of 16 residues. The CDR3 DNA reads TGTGCCAGCTCACCTCCTGCCAGGAGGCTGGCCACTGAAGCTTTCTTT. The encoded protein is CASSPPARRLATEAFF.

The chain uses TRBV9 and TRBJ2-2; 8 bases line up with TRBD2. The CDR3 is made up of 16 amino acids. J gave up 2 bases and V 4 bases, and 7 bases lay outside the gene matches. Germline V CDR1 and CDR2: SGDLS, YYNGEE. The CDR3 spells CASSPTAGVNTGELFF. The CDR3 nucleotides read TGTGCCAGCAGCCCAACAGCGGGAGTAAACACCGGGGAGCTGTTTTTT. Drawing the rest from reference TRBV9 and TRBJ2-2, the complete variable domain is DSGVTQTPKHLITATGQRVTLRCSPRSGDLSVYWYQQSLDQGLQFLIQYYNGEERAKGNILERFSAQQFPDLHSELNLSSLELGDSALYFCASSPTAGVNTGELFFGEGSRLTVL.

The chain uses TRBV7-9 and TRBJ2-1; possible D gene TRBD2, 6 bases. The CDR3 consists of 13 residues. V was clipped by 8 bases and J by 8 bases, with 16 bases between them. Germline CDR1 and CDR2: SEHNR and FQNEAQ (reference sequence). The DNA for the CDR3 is TGTGCCAGCGGCCGACTAGTTTTCGATGAGCAGTTCTTC. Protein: CASGRLVFDEQFF.

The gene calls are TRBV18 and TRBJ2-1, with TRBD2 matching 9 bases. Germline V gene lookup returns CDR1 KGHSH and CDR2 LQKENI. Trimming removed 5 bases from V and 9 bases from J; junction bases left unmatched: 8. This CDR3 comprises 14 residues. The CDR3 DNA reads TGTGCCAGCTCAGCCGGGACTAGCCCTACTGAGCAGTTCTTC. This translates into CASSAGTSPTEQFF.

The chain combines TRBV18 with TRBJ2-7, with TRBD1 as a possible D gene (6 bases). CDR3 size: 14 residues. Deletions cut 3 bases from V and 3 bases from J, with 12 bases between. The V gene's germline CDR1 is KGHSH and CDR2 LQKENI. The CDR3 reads CASSPTSGDYEQYF. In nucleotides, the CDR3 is TGTGCCAGCTCACCTACCTCAGGGGACTACGAGCAGTACTTC.

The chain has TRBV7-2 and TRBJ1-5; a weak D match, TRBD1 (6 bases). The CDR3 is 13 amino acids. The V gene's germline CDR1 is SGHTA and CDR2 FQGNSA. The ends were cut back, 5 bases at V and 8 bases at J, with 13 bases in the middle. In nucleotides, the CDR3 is TGTGCCAGCAGCGCAGGGGCAAGAGAGCCCCAGCATTTT. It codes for CASSAGAREPQHF. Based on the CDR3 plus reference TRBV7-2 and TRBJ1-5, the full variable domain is GAGVSQSPSNKVTEKGKDVELRCDPISGHTALYWYRQSLGQGLEFLIYFQGNSAPDKSGLPSDRFSAERTGGSVSTLTIQRTQQEDSAVYLCASSAGAREPQHFGDGTRLSIL.

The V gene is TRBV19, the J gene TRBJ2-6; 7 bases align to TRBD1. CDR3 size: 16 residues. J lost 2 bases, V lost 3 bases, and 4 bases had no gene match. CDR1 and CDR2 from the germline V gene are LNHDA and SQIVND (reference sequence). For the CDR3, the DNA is TGTGCCAGTAGTATGATACAGGGGACTGGGGCCAACGTCCTGACTTTC. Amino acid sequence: CASSMIQGTGANVLTF.

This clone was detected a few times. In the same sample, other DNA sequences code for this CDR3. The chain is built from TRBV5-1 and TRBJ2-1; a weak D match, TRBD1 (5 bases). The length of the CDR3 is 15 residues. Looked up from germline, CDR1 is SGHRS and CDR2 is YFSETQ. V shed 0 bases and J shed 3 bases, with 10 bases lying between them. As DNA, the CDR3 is TGCGCCAGCAGCTTGGAGGGGCAGGGCTACAATGAGCAGTTCTTC. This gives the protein CASSLEGQGYNEQFF.